This T cell receptor beta chain was recorded in a study of cytomegalovirus exposure and HLA in healthy donors. Each of the donors was a healthy bone marrow donor. Looked up from germline, CDR1 is SGHTA and CDR2 is FQGNSA. Unmatched junction bases numbered 5, after V lost 5 bases and J lost 15 bases. CDR3 length: 13 residues. Primers included in the PCR were 60 Vbeta and 13 Jbeta primers. Libraries were prepared by immunoSEQ multiplex PCR; TCRdb keeps only in-frame clonotypes and omits some of them. This sample yields about 110,000 clones, of which around 83% are seen a single time; roughly 2.9% belongs to the top ten.

The TCR comes from a woman aged 60-75 years in good health and CMV-seropositive. Material: PBMCs. V gene TRBV7-2 combines with J gene TRBJ2-1; 15 bases are a match to TRBD2. The CDR3 region has the DNA TGTGCCAGCAGCACCGGGACTAGCGGGAGGATGTTCTTC. Translated, it gives CASSTGTSGRMFF.